This TCR beta chain was identified during a study of radiotherapy plus CTLA-4 blockade in lung cancer. About the study: Across the patients, objective responses occurred in approximately 19%, and disease control in roughly 30%. The study's findings and limits: Radiotherapy was combined with ipilimumab, and tumor-derived TCR clones then expanded in blood.

Here immunoSEQ multiplex PCR was the method, and the copy in TCRdb shows in-frame clones only, minus some. The sample gives 71,000 or so clones, around 90% of which show up once; 0.85% to 0.95% is in the top ten. Worth noting for this clone: The antigen is not known.

V lost 0 bases and J lost 0; bases outside the gene matches: 7. Germline values: CDR1 LGHNT, CDR2 FRNRAP. The CDR3 extends over 18 amino acids. Sequenced material: peripheral blood, taken from a patient treated with radiotherapy plus ipilimumab. This clonotype was obtained from a human donor with non-small cell lung cancer who had stable disease on radiotherapy plus ipilimumab. The J gene is TRBJ2-2, the V gene TRBV12-5; TRBD1 agrees at 7 bases. CDR3 sequence (DNA): TGTGCTAGTGGTTTGGTACGGTTGGGACAGCCGAACACCGGGGAGCTGTTTTTT. It specifies CASGLVRLGQPNTGELFF.